This is a list of T cell receptor beta chains from one sample in a study of cytomegalovirus exposure and HLA in healthy donors. The protocol was immunoSEQ multiplex PCR, while the TCRdb copy is restricted to in-frame clones and leaves out a portion. The sample has about 130,000 clones; 81% are singletons. Material for sequencing was PBMCs. All receptors derive from a young man in good health and CMV-seronegative. The CDR3 runs from the conserved cysteine through the conserved F or W. A D gene is named only where the DNA matches it firmly. Expanded clones get a size class; other rows say once, few or many, or leave the size out.

TRBJ2-1,once,-,TRBV19,CASSIARGYNEQFF,TGTGCCAGTAGTATCGCAAGAGGCTACAATGAGCAGTTCTTC
TRBJ1-2,-,TRBD1,TRBV6-6,CASSPGTGNGYTF,TGTGCCAGCAGTCCAGGGACAGGGAATGGCTACACCTTC
TRBJ2-1,-,TRBD2,TRBV5-1,CAGAVAGGPGEQFF,TGCGCCGGAGCCGTAGCGGGGGGGCCAGGGGAGCAGTTCTTC
TRBJ1-5,-,-,TRBV9,CASSVSGHQPQHF,TGTGCCAGCAGCGTATCTGGGCATCAGCCCCAGCATTTT
TRBJ1-1,-,-,TRBV6-6,CASNRLNTEAFF,TGTGCCAGCAATCGGTTGAACACTGAAGCTTTCTTT
TRBJ2-7,once,-,TRBV28,CASSFGTIYEQYF,TGTGCCAGCAGTTTCGGGACAATCTACGAGCAGTACTTC
TRBJ2-7,-,-,TRBV6-6,CASSYGLYEQYF,TGTGCCAGCAGTTACGGCCTCTACGAGCAGTACTTC
TRBJ2-3,-,-,TRBV6-5,CASLDRHTDTQYF,TGTGCCAGCCTAGACAGACACACAGATACGCAGTATTTT
TRBJ1-1,-,TRBD1,TRBV9,CASSAGDRGGTEAFF,TGTGCCAGCAGCGCCGGGGACAGGGGAGGCACTGAAGCTTTCTTT
TRBJ2-5,-,-,TRBV12-5,CASAQGGGAETQYF,TGTGCTAGTGCCCAAGGTGGGGGCGCTGAGACCCAGTACTTC
TRBJ1-2,-,-,TRBV20-1,CSAFRDGYTF,TGCAGTGCTTTCCGTGATGGCTACACCTTC
TRBJ1-1,-,-,TRBV4-3,CASSQVSGAIGNTEAFF,TGCGCCAGCAGCCAAGTTTCAGGGGCCATTGGAAACACTGAAGCTTTCTTT
TRBJ1-5,-,-,TRBV30,CAWSGGLGVWEPQHF,TGTGCCTGGAGTGGGGGATTAGGGGTCTGGGAGCCCCAGCATTTT
TRBJ1-1,once,-,TRBV14,CASSHTRNTEAFF,TGTGCCAGCAGCCACACCAGGAACACTGAAGCTTTCTTT
TRBJ2-1,-,-,TRBV11-3,CASSPRQGTYTEQFF,TGTGCCAGCAGCCCCCGCCAGGGGACCTACACTGAGCAGTTCTTC
TRBJ1-3,-,-,TRBV28,CASSLFMDTGNTIYF,TGTGCCAGCAGTTTATTTATGGACACCGGAAACACCATATATTTT
TRBJ1-4,-,TRBD1,TRBV19,CASTSLGTGKEKLFF,TGTGCCAGTACCTCACTGGGGACAGGGAAGGAAAAACTGTTTTTT
TRBJ2-1,once,TRBD1,TRBV5-1,CASSGGTGVKGTTERSSYNEQFF,TGCGCCAGCAGCGGAGGGACAGGGGTCAAGGGGACTACCGAAAGAAGCTCCTACAATGAGCAGTTCTTC
TRBJ1-2,-,TRBD1,TRBV25-1,CASSDPFGTDGYTF,TGTGCCAGCAGTGACCCTTTTGGGACAGATGGCTACACCTTC
TRBJ2-5,few,-,TRBV11-2,CASSLRGSGKTQYF,TGTGCCAGCAGCTTAAGGGGTAGTGGTAAGACCCAGTACTTC
TRBJ2-5,-,-,TRBV30,CAWMGQETQETQYF,TGTGCCTGGATGGGGCAGGAGACTCAAGAGACCCAGTACTTC
TRBJ2-7,once,TRBD1,TRBV6-1,CASSETGDSDEQYF,TGTGCCAGCAGTGAAACAGGGGACAGCGACGAGCAGTACTTC
TRBJ1-1,-,-,TRBV6-6,CASSYSQGKTTEAFF,TGTGCCAGCAGTTACTCGCAGGGTAAGACGACTGAAGCTTTCTTT
TRBJ2-2,-,TRBD2,TRBV6-5,CASSPAGNGELFF,TGTGCCAGCAGTCCAGCGGGGAACGGGGAGCTGTTTTTT
TRBJ1-2,-,-,TRBV14,CASSNRSPVAYGYTF,TGTGCCAGCAGCAACAGATCCCCCGTCGCCTATGGCTACACCTTC
TRBJ1-5,-,-,TRBV27,CASSFTAGRQPQHF,TGTGCCAGCAGTTTTACGGCAGGGCGTCAGCCCCAGCATTTT
TRBJ2-1,-,-,TRBV5-4,CASSRTDNEQFF,TGTGCCAGCAGCCGAACAGACAATGAGCAGTTCTTC
TRBJ1-1,-,-,TRBV15,CATSPGGLGNTEAFF,TGTGCCACCAGCCCCGGGGGACTGGGGAACACTGAAGCTTTCTTT
TRBJ1-3,-,-,TRBV19,CASIAAGNTIYF,TGTGCCAGTATTGCGGCTGGAAACACCATATATTTT
TRBJ1-5,once,-,TRBV2,CASSRLTDSNQPQHF,TGTGCCAGCAGTCGACTGACAGATAGCAATCAGCCCCAGCATTTT
TRBJ1-2,-,-,TRBV10-1,CASSEERGYGYTF,TGCGCCAGCAGTGAGGAGCGGGGATATGGCTACACCTTC
TRBJ1-2,-,TRBD1,TRBV19,CASSRTGNDGYTF,TGTGCCAGTAGTAGGACAGGGAATGATGGCTACACCTTC
TRBJ1-5,-,-,TRBV7-2,CASSLVARGQPQHF,TGTGCCAGCAGCTTAGTGGCCAGGGGACAGCCCCAGCATTTT
TRBJ1-5,-,-,TRBV7-2,CASTITSMEPQHF,TGTGCCAGCACCATCACCAGTATGGAGCCCCAGCATTTT
TRBJ2-2,-,-,TRBV19,CASSIVGGIAGELFF,TGTGCCAGTAGTATAGTCGGAGGGATTGCTGGGGAGCTGTTTTTT
TRBJ2-2,-,-,TRBV5-4,CASRLGQVESGELFF,TGTGCCAGCAGATTAGGACAAGTCGAATCCGGGGAGCTGTTTTTT
TRBJ2-7,-,TRBD1,TRBV5-1,CASSLDRGLPLEAYEQYF,TGCGCCAGCAGCTTGGACAGGGGGCTTCCTCTAGAGGCCTACGAGCAGTACTTC
TRBJ1-2,-,TRBD1,TRBV30,CAWNRDRGLTGGGYTF,TGTGCCTGGAACCGGGACAGGGGGTTAACAGGTGGTGGCTACACCTTC
TRBJ2-5,-,-,TRBV2,CASSESGETQYF,TGTGCCAGCAGTGAAAGCGGGGAGACCCAGTACTTC
TRBJ1-6,-,TRBD1,TRBV5-1,CASSLGQGRSSYNSPLHF,TGCGCCAGCAGCTTGGGACAGGGCCGGAGCTCCTATAATTCACCCCTCCACTTT
TRBJ1-2,-,-,TRBV14,CASSQASYGYTF,TGTGCCAGCAGCCAGGCAAGCTATGGCTACACCTTC
TRBJ2-1,-,-,TRBV5-1,CASSLVRGWNEQFF,TGCGCCAGCAGCTTGGTTCGGGGGTGGAATGAGCAGTTCTTC
TRBJ2-3,-,-,TRBV6-1,CASSGRAPDTQYF,TGTGCCAGCAGTGGCAGGGCGCCCGATACGCAGTATTTT
TRBJ1-1,-,TRBD1,TRBV5-6,CASRSAGGSRYTEAFF,TGTGCCAGCAGGTCTGCAGGGGGCTCAAGGTACACTGAAGCTTTCTTT